This entry concerns a single T cell receptor (beta chain). These data are taken from a study of blood T cell repertoires in COVID-19. CDR3 length: 15 residues. Trimming shortened V by 3 bases and J by 3 bases, and 15 bases separated the two germline ends. Germline values: CDR1 SGDLS, CDR2 YYNGEE. The table came from immunoSEQ multiplex PCR; TCRdb's copy has only in-frame clones and leaves some out. The table shows about 46,000 clones, with approximately 85% occurring only once. Sequenced sample: peripheral blood. This TCR was recovered from a man aged 60 to 75 with acute or convalescent COVID-19. This sequence joins TRBV9 and TRBJ1-1; D unresolved. CDR3 residues: CASSGDGNSDTEAFF. The CDR3 DNA reads TGTGCCAGCAGCGGTGACGGTAACAGTGACACTGAAGCTTTCTTT. The full variable domain, with the rest looked up from reference TRBV9 and TRBJ1-1, is DSGVTQTPKHLITATGQRVTLRCSPRSGDLSVYWYQQSLDQGLQFLIQYYNGEERAKGNILERFSAQQFPDLHSELNLSSLELGDSALYFCASSGDGNSDTEAFFGQGTRLTVV.